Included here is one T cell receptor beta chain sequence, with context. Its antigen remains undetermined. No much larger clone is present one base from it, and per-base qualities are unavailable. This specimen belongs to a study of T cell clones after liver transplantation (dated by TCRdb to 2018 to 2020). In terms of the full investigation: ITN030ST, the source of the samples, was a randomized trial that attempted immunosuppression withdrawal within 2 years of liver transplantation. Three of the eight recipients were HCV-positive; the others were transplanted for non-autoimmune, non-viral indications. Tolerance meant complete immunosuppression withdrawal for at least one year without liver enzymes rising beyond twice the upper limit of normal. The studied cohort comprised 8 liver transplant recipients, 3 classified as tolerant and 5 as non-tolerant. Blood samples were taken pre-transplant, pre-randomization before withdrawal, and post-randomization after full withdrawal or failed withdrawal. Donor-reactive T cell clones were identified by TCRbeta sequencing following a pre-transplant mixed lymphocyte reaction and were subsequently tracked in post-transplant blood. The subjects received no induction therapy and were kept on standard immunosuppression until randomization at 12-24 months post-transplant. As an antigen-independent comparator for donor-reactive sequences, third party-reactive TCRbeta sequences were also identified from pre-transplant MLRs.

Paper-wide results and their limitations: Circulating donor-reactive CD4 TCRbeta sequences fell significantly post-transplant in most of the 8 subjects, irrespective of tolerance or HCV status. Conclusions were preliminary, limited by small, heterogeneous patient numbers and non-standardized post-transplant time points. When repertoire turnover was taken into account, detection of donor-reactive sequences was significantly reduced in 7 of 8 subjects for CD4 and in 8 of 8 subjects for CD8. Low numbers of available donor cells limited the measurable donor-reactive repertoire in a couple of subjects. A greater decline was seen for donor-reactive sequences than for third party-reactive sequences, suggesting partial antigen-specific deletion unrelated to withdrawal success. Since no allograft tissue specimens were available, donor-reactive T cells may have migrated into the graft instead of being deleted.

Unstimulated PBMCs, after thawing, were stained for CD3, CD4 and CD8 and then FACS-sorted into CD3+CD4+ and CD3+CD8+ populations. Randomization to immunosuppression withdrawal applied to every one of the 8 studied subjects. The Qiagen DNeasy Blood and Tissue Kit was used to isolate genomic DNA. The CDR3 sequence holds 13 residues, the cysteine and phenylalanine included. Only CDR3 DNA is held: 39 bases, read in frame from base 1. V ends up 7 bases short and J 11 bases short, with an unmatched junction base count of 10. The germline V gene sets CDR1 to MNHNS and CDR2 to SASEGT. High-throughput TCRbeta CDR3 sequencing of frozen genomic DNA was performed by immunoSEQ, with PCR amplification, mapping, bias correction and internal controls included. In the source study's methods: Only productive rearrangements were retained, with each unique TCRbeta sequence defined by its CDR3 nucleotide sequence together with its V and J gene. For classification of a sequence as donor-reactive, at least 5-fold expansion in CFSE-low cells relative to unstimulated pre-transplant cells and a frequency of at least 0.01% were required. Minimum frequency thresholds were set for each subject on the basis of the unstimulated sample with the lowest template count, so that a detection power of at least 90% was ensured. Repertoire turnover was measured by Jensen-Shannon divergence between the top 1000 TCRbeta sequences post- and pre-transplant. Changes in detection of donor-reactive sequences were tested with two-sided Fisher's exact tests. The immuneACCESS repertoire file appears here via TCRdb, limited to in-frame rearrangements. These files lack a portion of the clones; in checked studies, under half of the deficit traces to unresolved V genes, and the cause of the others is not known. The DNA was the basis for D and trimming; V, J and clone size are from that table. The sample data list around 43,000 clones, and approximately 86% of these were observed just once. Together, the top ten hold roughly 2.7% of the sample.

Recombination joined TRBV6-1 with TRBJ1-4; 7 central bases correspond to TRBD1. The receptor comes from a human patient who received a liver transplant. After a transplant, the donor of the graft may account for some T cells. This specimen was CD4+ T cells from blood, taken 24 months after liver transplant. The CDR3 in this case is CASMTGRAGKLFF. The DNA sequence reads TGTGCCAGCATGACAGGGCGCGCGGGGAAACTGTTTTTT.